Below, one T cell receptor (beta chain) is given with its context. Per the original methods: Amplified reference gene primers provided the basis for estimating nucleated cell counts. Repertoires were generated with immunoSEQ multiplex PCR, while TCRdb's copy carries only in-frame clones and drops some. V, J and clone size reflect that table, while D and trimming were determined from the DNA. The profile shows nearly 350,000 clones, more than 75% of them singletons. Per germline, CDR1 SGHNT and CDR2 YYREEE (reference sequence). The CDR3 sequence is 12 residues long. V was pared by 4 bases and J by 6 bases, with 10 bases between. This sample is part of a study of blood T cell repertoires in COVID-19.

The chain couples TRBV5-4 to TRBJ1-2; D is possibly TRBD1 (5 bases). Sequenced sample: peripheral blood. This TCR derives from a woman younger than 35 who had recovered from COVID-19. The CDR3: CASSVGHNGYTF. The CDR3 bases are TGTGCCAGCAGCGTCGGACACAATGGCTACACCTTC.